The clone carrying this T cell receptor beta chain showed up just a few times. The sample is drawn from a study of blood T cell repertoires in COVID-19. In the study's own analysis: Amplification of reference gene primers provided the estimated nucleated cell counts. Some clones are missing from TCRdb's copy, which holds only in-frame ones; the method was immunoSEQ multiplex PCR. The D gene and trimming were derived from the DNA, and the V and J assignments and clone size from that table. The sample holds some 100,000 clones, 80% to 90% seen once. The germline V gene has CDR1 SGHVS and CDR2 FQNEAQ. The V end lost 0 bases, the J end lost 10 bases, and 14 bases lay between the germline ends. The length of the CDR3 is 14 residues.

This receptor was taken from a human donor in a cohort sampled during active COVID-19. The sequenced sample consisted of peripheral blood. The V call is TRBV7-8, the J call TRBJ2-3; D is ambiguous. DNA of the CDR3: TGTGCCAGCAGCTTAGCGCTAAGTGATCGGGCGCAGTATTTT. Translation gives CASSLALSDRAQYF.